A single sample gave rise to the 23 T cell receptor beta chains below, sequenced in a study of cytomegalovirus exposure and HLA in healthy donors. It was with 60 Vbeta and 13 Jbeta primers that the PCR ran. The method was immunoSEQ multiplex PCR; TCRdb's version includes in-frame clones alone and lacks a portion of them. The data contain about 130,000 clones, more than 65% of them singletons. Sequencing used PBMCs. The receptor set was obtained from a male donor in good health and CMV-seropositive.

This clone was picked up a small number of times. CDR3 coding DNA: TGTGCCAGCAGTCTGACTAGCGGGAGACCAGATACGCAGTATTTT. Translating it yields CASSLTSGRPDTQYF. The chain couples TRBV6-5 to TRBJ2-3; 12 nucleotides align to TRBD2. CDR1 MNHEY and CDR2 SVGAGI come from the germline V gene. CDR3 length: 15 residues. Trimming removed 5 bases from V and 4 bases from J; junction bases left unmatched: 4.

The chain joins TRBV5-1 to TRBJ2-3; maybe TRBD2 (7 bases). CDR1 is SGHRS, CDR2 YFSETQ, per germline. V was trimmed by 4 bases and J by 4 bases, leaving 16 bases between them. The CDR3 has 15 amino acids. The CDR3 loop reads CASSPEGRGPDTQYF. The CDR3 bases are TGCGCCAGCAGCCCGGAGGGGCGGGGGCCAGATACGCAGTATTTT.

The chain links TRBV18 to TRBJ2-2; maybe TRBD1 (6 bases). This CDR3 is 14 amino acids long. V was trimmed by 4 bases and J by 7 bases, leaving 13 bases between them. The germline CDR1 and CDR2 sequences are KGHSH and LQKENI. For the CDR3, the DNA is TGTGCCAGCTCACACACGACAGGTCACGGGGAGCTGTTTTTT. It yields the protein CASSHTTGHGELFF.

This clone was observed a few times. The chain carries TRBV7-3 and TRBJ2-3, with a weak D call TRBD2 (5 bases). Between the trimmed V and J ends, which lost 3 bases and 6 bases, there was a span of 16 bases. Germline V gene data show CDR1 as SGHTA and CDR2 as FQGTGA. The CDR3 extends over 15 amino acids. CDR3 residues: CASSFTGSPMDTQYF. The CDR3, as DNA: TGTGCCAGCAGCTTTACGGGATCCCCAATGGATACGCAGTATTTT.

J is TRBJ2-2 and V is TRBV19; TRBD2 matches 9 bases. The V gene's germline CDR1 is LNHDA and CDR2 SQIVND (reference sequence). The CDR3 contains 14 residues. After removal of 11 bases from V and 9 bases from J, the junction contained 13 bases not matched to a gene. CDR3 nucleotides: TGTGCCTCAGAGGAGGCACTAGCGGGCCGGGAGCTGTTTTTT. Protein: CASEEALAGRELFF.

The chain employs TRBV5-8 and TRBJ2-5; TRBD1 aligns across 8 bases. Germline V gene sequence: CDR1 SGHTS, CDR2 YDEGEE. This CDR3 spans 15 amino acids. Trimming at V came to 5 bases and at J to 3 bases, leaving 9 bases not matched to a gene. The CDR3 protein is CASRTTTGAKETQYF. CDR3 sequence (DNA): TGTGCCAGCAGAACCACGACAGGGGCAAAAGAGACCCAGTACTTC.

V gene TRBV11-2 combines with J gene TRBJ1-2; D is undetermined. CDR3 length: 11 residues. Trimming shortened V by 3 bases and J by 8 bases, and 7 bases separated the two germline ends. Germline CDR1 is SGHAT and CDR2 is FQNNGV. The CDR3 sequence is CASSFRQGYTF. CDR3 DNA sequence: TGTGCCAGCAGCTTCCGACAAGGCTACACCTTC.

This chain connects TRBV21-1 to TRBJ2-7; the table's TRBD2 call for D was not verified on the DNA. TRBV21-1 represents a pseudogene. CDR3 length equals 12 residues. CDR3 DNA: TGTGCCAGCAGCAAAAGGACTCAGGAGCAGTACTTC. Translating gives CASSKRTQEQYF.

The chain links TRBV27 to TRBJ2-2, with D maybe TRBD2 (5 bases). Germline V gene sequence: CDR1 MNHEY, CDR2 SMNVEV (reference sequence). V was shortened by 6 bases and J by 7 bases, with 15 bases between the two germline ends. The CDR3 length is 14 residues. The CDR3 DNA reads as TGTGCCAGCAGGGGTGGGAGAAGCTACGGGGAGCTGTTTTTT. Protein sequence: CASRGGRSYGELFF.

Only a few counts were recorded for this clone. This rearrangement joins TRBV9 to TRBJ2-3; D might be TRBD2 (6 bases). CDR1 and CDR2 from the germline V gene are SGDLS and YYNGEE. The germline V and J ends were trimmed by 2 bases and 3 bases, with 13 bases remaining between them. CDR3 size: 15 residues. The CDR3 sequence: CASSVRGGVTDTQYF. The CDR3 DNA is TGTGCCAGCAGCGTCCGAGGCGGGGTAACAGATACGCAGTATTTT.

This chain uses TRBV18 with TRBJ2-3; 12 positions match TRBD2. Trimming at V came to 3 bases and at J to 5 bases, leaving 6 bases not matched to a gene. Germline V gives CDR1 KGHSH, CDR2 LQKENI. This CDR3 is built from 16 residues. The CDR3 is CASSPTGLAGLDTQYF. The DNA of the CDR3 is TGTGCCAGCTCACCTACCGGACTAGCGGGGCTAGATACGCAGTATTTT.

This rearrangement joins TRBV11-3 to TRBJ2-2; 8 bases map to TRBD2. Looked up from germline, CDR1 is SGHNT and CDR2 is YENEEA. This CDR3 contains 16 residues. V shed 5 bases, J shed 5 bases, and the junction held 10 bases outside the gene matches. CDR3 in DNA: TGTGCCAGCAGCGGCAGGGTGGCGGGAGGTACCGGGGAGCTGTTTTTT. Its translation: CASSGRVAGGTGELFF.

Points on this clone: Within the sample, other DNA sequences also encode this same CDR3. The J gene is TRBJ2-7, the V gene TRBV6-5, with 10 bases identical to TRBD1. Germline CDR1 reads MNHEY; CDR2 reads SVGAGI. The CDR3 is 15 amino acids. Losses at the gene ends were 5 bases for V and 1 base for J; bases not matched to a gene: 5. The CDR3 spells CASSPGTGVSYEQYF. CDR3 nucleotides: TGTGCCAGCAGTCCCGGGACAGGGGTGTCCTACGAGCAGTACTTC.

Only one count was recorded for this clone. The gene calls are TRBV13 and TRBJ2-3; TRBD2 matches 11 bases. Germline CDR1 and CDR2: PRHDT and FYEKMQ (reference sequence). V was clipped by 5 bases and J by 8 bases; unmatched bases: 15. The CDR3 extends over 17 amino acids. The CDR3 DNA reads as TGTGCCAGCAGCATGGGACTAGCGGCGCCCTACTCGGGTACGCAGTATTTT. It encodes CASSMGLAAPYSGTQYF.

The gene calls are TRBV6-6 and TRBJ1-1; the D is unclear. This CDR3 is built from 13 residues. The germline V gene has CDR1 MNHNY and CDR2 SVGAGI (reference sequence). V was clipped by 11 bases and J by 0 bases, with 13 bases between them. The CDR3 DNA reads as TGTGCCGCGAGCGGACCGATGAACACTGAAGCTTTCTTT. It is translated as CAASGPMNTEAFF.

This clone has just a few counts. This chain uses TRBV28 with TRBJ2-1, with 7 bases that match TRBD2. Germline-derived CDR1 and CDR2 are MDHEN and SYDVKM. The CDR3 has 15 amino acids. The ends lost 2 bases at V and 4 bases at J; junction bases unmatched: 5. CDR3 protein: CASSLTSGAYNEQFF. The CDR3 DNA reads TGTGCCAGCAGTTTAACGAGCGGGGCTTACAATGAGCAGTTCTTC.

This chain joins TRBV5-1 and TRBJ1-4; D is ambiguous. The CDR3 is 15 residues long. Germline CDR1 reads SGHRS; CDR2 reads YFSETQ. Trimming stripped 4 bases from V and 0 bases from J, with 10 bases between. The CDR3 DNA reads as TGCGCCAGCAGCCGAGGGTGGGCAACTAATGAAAAACTGTTTTTT. Protein product: CASSRGWATNEKLFF.

This clone was found a few times. Different DNA sequences within this sample yield the same CDR3. CDR3 protein: CASSLQGQETQYF. The CDR3 DNA is TGCGCCAGCAGCTTACAGGGTCAAGAGACCCAGTACTTC. The rearrangement links TRBV5-1 to TRBJ2-5; D is possibly TRBD1 (6 bases). The CDR3 runs 13 residues. V was cut by 2 bases and J by 2 bases, with 7 bases left in between. Germline V gene lookup returns CDR1 SGHRS and CDR2 YFSETQ.

The J gene is TRBJ2-7, the V gene TRBV6-5, with 9 bases that match TRBD2. Trimming cost V 5 bases and J 2 bases; bases outside gene matches: 7. The CDR3 length is 15 residues. Looked up from germline, CDR1 is MNHEY and CDR2 is SVGAGI. The CDR3 loop reads CASSAAGGPPYEQYF. DNA for the CDR3: TGTGCCAGCAGTGCTGCGGGGGGGCCCCCCTACGAGCAGTACTTC.

This clone was observed a few times. The chain uses TRBV7-2 and TRBJ1-1, with D unresolved. The V and J ends lost 5 bases and 0 bases respectively, with 25 bases between them. Germline lookup yields CDR1 SGHTA and CDR2 FQGNSA. The CDR3 has 19 residues. The CDR3 sequence: CASSPEDRLYVLMNTEAFF. For the CDR3, the DNA is TGTGCCAGCAGCCCCGAAGACCGACTATATGTCTTAATGAACACTGAAGCTTTCTTT.

The chain carries TRBV25-1 and TRBJ2-5; D is perhaps TRBD1 (6 bases). The end of the DNA fits TRBJ2-7 better, so the J call may be wrong. The CDR3 is made up of 14 amino acids. Looked up from germline, CDR1 is MGHDK and CDR2 is SYGVNS. CDR3 coding DNA: TGTGCCAGCAGTCAGGGCAGGGGCTCCTACGAGCAGTACTTC. Its protein is CASSQGRGSYEQYF.

The chain is built from TRBV30 and TRBJ2-5, with D maybe TRBD1 (5 bases). The J call may be mistaken, given a closer DNA end match to TRBJ2-7. CDR3 length: 15 residues. The germline V gene has CDR1 GTSNPN and CDR2 SVGIG (reference sequence). CDR3 sequence: CAWSDDRRSSYEQYF. CDR3 DNA sequence: TGTGCCTGGAGCGACGACAGACGGAGCTCCTACGAGCAGTACTTC.

This clone came up a few times. The genes are TRBV9 and TRBJ1-2; no firm D call. Trimming stripped 4 bases from V and 4 bases from J, with 11 bases between. CDR1 is SGDLS, CDR2 YYNGEE, per germline. This CDR3 spans 13 amino acids. CDR3: CASSPPGSYGYTF. In DNA, the CDR3 is TGTGCCAGCAGCCCCCCGGGGAGCTATGGCTACACCTTC.